This T cell receptor beta chain was captured by sequencing in a study of shared clonotypes between healthy human individuals. The assay was immunoSEQ multiplex PCR, and TCRdb's table has in-frame clones only and misses some. This table has about 2.1 million clones, under 95% appearing once. V gave up 5 bases and J gave up 10 bases, with 14 bases separating them. CDR1 and CDR2 from the germline V gene are SQVTM and ANQGSEA. CDR3 length: 11 amino acids. The naive CD8 subset, CD45RO-negative cells positively selected for CCR7, excluded terminally differentiated effector memory CD45RA+ cells. The table lists this clone with a few counts.

The receptor's source is a man aged 18 to 30 in good health. Some clones in this sample may be carry-over from other donors' samples. The chain employs TRBV29-1 and TRBJ1-1; D might be TRBD1 (5 bases). The sequencing input was naive CD8+ T cells from PBMCs. CDR3 loop: CSVPDSGLAFF. DNA for the CDR3: TGCAGCGTTCCTGACTCAGGGTTAGCTTTCTTT.